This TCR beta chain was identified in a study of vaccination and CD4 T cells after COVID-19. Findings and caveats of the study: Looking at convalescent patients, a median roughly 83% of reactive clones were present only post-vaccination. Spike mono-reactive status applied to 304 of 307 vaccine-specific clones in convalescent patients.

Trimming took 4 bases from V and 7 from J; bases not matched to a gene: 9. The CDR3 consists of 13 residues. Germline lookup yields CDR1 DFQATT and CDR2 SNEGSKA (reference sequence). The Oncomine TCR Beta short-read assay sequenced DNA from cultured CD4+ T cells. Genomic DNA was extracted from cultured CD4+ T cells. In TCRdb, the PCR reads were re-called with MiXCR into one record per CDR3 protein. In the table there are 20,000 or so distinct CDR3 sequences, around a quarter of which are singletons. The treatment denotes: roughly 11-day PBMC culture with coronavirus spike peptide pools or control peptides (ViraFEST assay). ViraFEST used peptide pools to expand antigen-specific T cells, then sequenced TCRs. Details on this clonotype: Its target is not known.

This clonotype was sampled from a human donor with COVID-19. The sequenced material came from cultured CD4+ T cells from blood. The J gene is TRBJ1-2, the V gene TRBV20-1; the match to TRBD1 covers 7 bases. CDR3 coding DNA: TGCAGTGCTACCCACACAGGGGAGTTTGGCTACACCTTC. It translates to CSATHTGEFGYTF.